This is a list of T cell receptor beta chains from one sample in a study of cytomegalovirus exposure and HLA in healthy donors. Sequencing was performed with immunoSEQ multiplex PCR; in TCRdb, only in-frame clones are kept and a portion is missing. The data show about 110,000 clones, 65% to 80% seen once. Sequencing was carried out using PBMCs. Receptor source: a woman aged 40 to 50 in good health and CMV-seronegative. CDR3s include the opening cysteine and the closing phenylalanine or tryptophan. The order of the fields is J gene, D gene, clone size, V gene, CDR3 length, CDR3 DNA, CDR3 protein. A D gene is named only where the DNA matches it firmly. Not all rows give a size; the values are once, few, many and, for expanded clones, a class.

TRBJ2-1 | TRBD2 | . | TRBV18 | 16 | TGTGCCAGCTCACTAGTAGGGACTAGCGGGAAACATGAGCAGTTCTTC | CASSLVGTSGKHEQFF
TRBJ2-2 | . | . | TRBV6-1 | 14 | TGTGCCAGCTCGGGGGGCAAGAACACCGGGGAGCTGTTTTTT | CASSGGKNTGELFF
TRBJ2-3 | TRBD2 | . | TRBV28 | 15 | TGTGCCAGCAGAAAGGTCGGGGGGAGCACAGATACGCAGTATTTT | CASRKVGGSTDTQYF
TRBJ2-2 | . | few | TRBV5-1 | 13 | TGCGCCAGCAGCTTGGAGCTGACCGGGGAGCTGTTTTTT | CASSLELTGELFF
TRBJ1-4 | TRBD1 | once | TRBV19 | 13 | TGTGCCGTCCAGGGGGCCTCTAATGAAAAACTGTTTTTT | CAVQGASNEKLFF
TRBJ2-1 | . | . | TRBV4-1 | 13 | TGCGCCAGCAGCCCTCGGGACTACAATGAGCAGTTCTTC | CASSPRDYNEQFF
TRBJ2-5 | . | . | TRBV21-1 | 18 | TGTGCCAGCAGCAAAGCGATAATTGCGGGGGGGCCCCAAGAGACCCAGTACTTC | CASSKAIIAGGPQETQYF
TRBJ2-6 | . | . | TRBV2 | 13 | TGTGCCAGCGGACTTCCTGGGGCCAACGTCCTGACTTTC | CASGLPGANVLTF
TRBJ2-2 | TRBD1 | . | TRBV15 | 15 | TGTGCCACCAGCAGAGGGGACAGATACACCGGGGAGCTGTTTTTT | CATSRGDRYTGELFF
TRBJ2-1 | . | . | TRBV11-3 | 14 | TGTGCCAGCAGCTTAGCGGGGGCCTACAATGAGCAGTTCTTC | CASSLAGAYNEQFF
TRBJ2-5 | TRBD1 | . | TRBV23-1 | 17 | TGCGCCAGCACGGACTACCGGGACAGGGGGCGATCGGAGACCCAGTACTTC | CASTDYRDRGRSETQYF
TRBJ2-3 | . | . | TRBV15 | 18 | TGTGCCACCAGCAGAGATAGGGCGGGCCTTTGGGGCACAGATACGCAGTATTTT | CATSRDRAGLWGTDTQYF
TRBJ1-5 | TRBD1 | . | TRBV6-5 | 14 | TGTGCCAGCAGCATTGGGACAGCTAATCAGCCCCAGCATTTT | CASSIGTANQPQHF
TRBJ2-3 | . | . | TRBV28 | 15 | TGTGCCAGCACCCCTACGGGGATCGTCACAGATACGCAGTATTTT | CASTPTGIVTDTQYF
TRBJ2-3 | . | . | TRBV4-1 | 14 | TGCGCCAGCAGCCAAGATCACGGGTCAGATACGCAGTATTTT | CASSQDHGSDTQYF
TRBJ2-7 | . | . | TRBV23-1 | 17 | TGCGCCAGCAGCCTCTTCGGGACTCTTGGCCATCCCTACGAGCAGTACTTC | CASSLFGTLGHPYEQYF
TRBJ1-2 | . | . | TRBV7-2 | 13 | TGTGCCAGCAGCTCCTCAGGGAATTATGGCTACACCTTC | CASSSSGNYGYTF
TRBJ2-3 | . | . | TRBV19 | 12 | TGTGCCAGCAGGGCGCGCACAGATACGCAGTATTTT | CASRARTDTQYF
TRBJ1-2 | . | . | TRBV4-2 | 16 | TGTGCCAGCAGCCAAGAGTCGACAGGAGCTAACTATGGCTACACCTTC | CASSQESTGANYGYTF
TRBJ2-1 | TRBD2 | . | TRBV12-5 | 15 | TGTGCTAGTGGTTTGTCGGGACTAGCGGCGGGTGAGCAGTTCTTC | CASGLSGLAAGEQFF
TRBJ1-4 | . | . | TRBV4-1 | 13 | TGCGCCAGCAGGCCCCTGGGCAGCGGACAACTGTTTTTT | CASRPLGSGQLFF
TRBJ1-3 | . | . | TRBV19 | 14 | TGTGCCAGTAGTTTGGCCGTCTCTGGAAACACCATATATTTT | CASSLAVSGNTIYF
TRBJ2-7 | TRBD2 | few | TRBV5-5 | 16 | TGTGCCAGCAGCTTGGAGGGGCGGGGGAGGGCCTACGAGCAGTACTTC | CASSLEGRGRAYEQYF
TRBJ2-7 | TRBD1 | . | TRBV2 | 14 | TGTGCCAGCATGCTATTATCAGGGGGAGACGAGCAGTACTTC | CASMLLSGGDEQYF
TRBJ1-1 | . | . | TRBV19 | 11 | TGTGCCAGCAAAGCCCAAACTAAAGCTTTCTTT | CASKAQTKAFF
TRBJ1-1 | . | . | TRBV30 | 13 | TGTGCCTGGATCCGCGGGGGGAACACTGAAGCTTTCTTT | CAWIRGGNTEAFF
TRBJ2-1 | TRBD2 | . | TRBV7-2 | 19 | TGTGCCAGCAGCTTAGCATTCGGACTAGCGGGAAGCTCCTACAATGAGCAGTTCTTC | CASSLAFGLAGSSYNEQFF
TRBJ1-2 | TRBD1 | . | TRBV27 | 17 | TGTGCCAGCAGGGACCACGGGACAGGGTTTTCTAACTATGGCTACACCTTC | CASRDHGTGFSNYGYTF
TRBJ1-1 | . | few | TRBV28 | 13 | TGTGCCAGCAGCCTCACAATAAACACTGAAGCTTTCTTT | CASSLTINTEAFF
TRBJ2-5 | TRBD1 | once | TRBV7-7 | 15 | TGTGCCAGCAGCTCCGGACAGGGACGCCAAGAGACCCAGTACTTC | CASSSGQGRQETQYF
TRBJ1-1 | . | . | TRBV6-6 | 13 | TGTGCCAGCAGACATCCGTGGAACACTGAAGCTTTCTTT | CASRHPWNTEAFF
TRBJ2-3 | . | . | TRBV7-2 | 14 | TGTGCCAGCAGCCCCGGGACTGGAACAGATACGCAGTATTTT | CASSPGTGTDTQYF
TRBJ1-3 | . | . | TRBV11-3 | 13 | TGTGCCAGCAGGACCCTCAGGGAGGACACCATATATTTT | CASRTLREDTIYF
TRBJ2-1 | . | . | TRBV2 | 13 | TGTGCCAGCAGGGACTACGCACGGGATGAGCAGTTCTTC | CASRDYARDEQFF
TRBJ2-7 | TRBD1 | . | TRBV6-6 | 14 | TGTGCCAGCAAACAGGGGACAGTGGCCTACGAGCAGTACTTC | CASKQGTVAYEQYF
TRBJ1-5 | . | few | TRBV27 | 14 | TGTGCCAGCAGTTTTACAGGGCGCGATCAGCCCCAGCATTTT | CASSFTGRDQPQHF
TRBJ2-2 | . | . | TRBV19 | 13 | TGTGCCAGTAGGACAGCGAGCTCCGGGGAGCTGTTTTTT | CASRTASSGELFF
TRBJ2-1 | TRBD2 | few | TRBV5-4 | 15 | TGTGCCAGCAGCTGGAGCGGGGGGGCCTACAATGAGCAGTTCTTC | CASSWSGGAYNEQFF
TRBJ2-7 | . | . | TRBV7-9 | 15 | TGTGCCAGCAGTCTTCAGGGGATTAGGTCCTACGAGCAGTACTTC | CASSLQGIRSYEQYF
TRBJ1-5 | . | once | TRBV15 | 15 | TGTGCCACCAGCAGAGATGGGGGGTATGGGAAGCCCCAGCATTTT | CATSRDGGYGKPQHF
TRBJ1-2 | TRBD1 | . | TRBV6-1 | 17 | TGTGCCAGCAGTGAAGCCCCCAGGACAGCCATAGGGGGCGGCTACACCTTC | CASSEAPRTAIGGGYTF
TRBJ2-4 | TRBD2 | . | TRBV7-2 | 18 | TGTGCCAGCAGCTTAGTGGGGGCCTTAGCGGGGGCTAGAAACATTCAGTACTTC | CASSLVGALAGARNIQYF
TRBJ1-3 | TRBD1 | . | TRBV9 | 15 | TGTGCCAGCAGCACGTCGGGACAGGGAATGAACACCATATATTTT | CASSTSGQGMNTIYF
TRBJ1-1 | . | . | TRBV19 | 12 | TGTGCCAGTACCCGGTCGGGATATGAAGCTTTCTTT | CASTRSGYEAFF
TRBJ2-5 | . | . | TRBV19 | 13 | TGTGCCAGTAGTTCCAGGGTACGAGAGACCCAGTACTTC | CASSSRVRETQYF
TRBJ1-3 | . | . | TRBV5-1 | 16 | TGCGCCAGCAGCTTGGAAGCCTCGGGATCTGGAAACACCATATATTTT | CASSLEASGSGNTIYF